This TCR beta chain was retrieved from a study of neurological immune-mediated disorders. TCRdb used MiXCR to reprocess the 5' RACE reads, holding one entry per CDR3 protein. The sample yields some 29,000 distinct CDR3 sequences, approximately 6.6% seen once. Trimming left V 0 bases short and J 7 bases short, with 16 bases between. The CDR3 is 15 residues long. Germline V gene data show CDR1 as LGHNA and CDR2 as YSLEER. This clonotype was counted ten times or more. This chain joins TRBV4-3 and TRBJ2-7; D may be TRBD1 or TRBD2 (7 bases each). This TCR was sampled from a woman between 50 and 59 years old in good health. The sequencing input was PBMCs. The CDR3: CASSQDGGTVGEQYF. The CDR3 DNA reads TGCGCCAGCAGCCAAGACGGGGGGACAGTCGGGGAGCAGTACTTC.